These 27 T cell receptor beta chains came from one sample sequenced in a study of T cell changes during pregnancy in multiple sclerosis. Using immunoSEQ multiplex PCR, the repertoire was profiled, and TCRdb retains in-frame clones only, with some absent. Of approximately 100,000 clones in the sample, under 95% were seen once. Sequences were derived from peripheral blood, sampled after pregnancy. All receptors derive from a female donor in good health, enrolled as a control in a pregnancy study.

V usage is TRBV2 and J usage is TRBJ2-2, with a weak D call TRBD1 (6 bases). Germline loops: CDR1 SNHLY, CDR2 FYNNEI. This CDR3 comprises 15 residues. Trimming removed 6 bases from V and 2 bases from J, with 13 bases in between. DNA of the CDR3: TGTGCCAGCAGCTACAGGGATGTCAACACCGGGGAGCTGTTTTTT. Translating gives CASSYRDVNTGELFF.

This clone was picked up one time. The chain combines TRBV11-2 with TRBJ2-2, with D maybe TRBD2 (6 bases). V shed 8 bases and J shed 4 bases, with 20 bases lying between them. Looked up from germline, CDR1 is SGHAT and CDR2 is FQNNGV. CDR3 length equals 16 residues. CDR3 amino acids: CASRRVRRRGTGELFF. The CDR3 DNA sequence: TGTGCCAGCCGCCGGGTGCGGCGGAGGGGCACCGGGGAGCTGTTTTTT.

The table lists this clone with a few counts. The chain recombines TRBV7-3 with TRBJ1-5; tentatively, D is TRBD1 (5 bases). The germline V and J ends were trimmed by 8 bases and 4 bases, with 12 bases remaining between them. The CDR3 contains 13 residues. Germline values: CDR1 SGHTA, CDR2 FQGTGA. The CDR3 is CASAAGKNQPQHF. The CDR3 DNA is TGTGCCAGCGCGGCAGGGAAGAATCAGCCCCAGCATTTT.

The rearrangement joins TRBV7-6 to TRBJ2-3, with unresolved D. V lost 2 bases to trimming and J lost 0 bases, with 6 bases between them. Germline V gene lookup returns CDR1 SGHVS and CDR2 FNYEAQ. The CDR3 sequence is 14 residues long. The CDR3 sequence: CASSLMASTDTQYF. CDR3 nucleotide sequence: TGTGCCAGCAGCTTAATGGCTAGCACAGATACGCAGTATTTT.

The CDR3 nucleotides read TGTGCCAGCAGCGTAGATCAGGCAGGGTCTGGAAACACCATATATTTT. Translated: CASSVDQAGSGNTIYF. The rearrangement links TRBV9 to TRBJ1-3, with D tentatively TRBD1 (5 bases). Between the trimmed V and J ends, which lost 0 bases and 1 base, there was a span of 11 bases. The germline gives CDR1 SGDLS, CDR2 YYNGEE. This CDR3 spans 16 amino acids.

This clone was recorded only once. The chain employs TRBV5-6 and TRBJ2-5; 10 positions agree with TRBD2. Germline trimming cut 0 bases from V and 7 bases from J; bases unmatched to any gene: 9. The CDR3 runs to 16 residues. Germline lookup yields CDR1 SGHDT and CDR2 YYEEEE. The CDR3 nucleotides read TGTGCCAGCAGCTTGGGGGAGCGGGGGGGCCGCGGGACCCAGTACTTC. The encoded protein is CASSLGERGGRGTQYF.

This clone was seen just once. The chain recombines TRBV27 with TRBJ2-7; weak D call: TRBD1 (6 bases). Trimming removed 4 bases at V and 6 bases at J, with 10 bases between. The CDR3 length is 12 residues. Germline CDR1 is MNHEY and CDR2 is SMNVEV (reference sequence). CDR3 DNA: TGTGCCAGCAGTTCCTCAGGGGTCGAGCAGTACTTC. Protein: CASSSSGVEQYF.

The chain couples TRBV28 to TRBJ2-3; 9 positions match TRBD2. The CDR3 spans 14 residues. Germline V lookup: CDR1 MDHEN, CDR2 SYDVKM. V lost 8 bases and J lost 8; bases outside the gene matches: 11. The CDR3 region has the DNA TGTGCCAGCGGACATAGCGGGAGAGTGGGTACGCAGTATTTT. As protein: CASGHSGRVGTQYF.

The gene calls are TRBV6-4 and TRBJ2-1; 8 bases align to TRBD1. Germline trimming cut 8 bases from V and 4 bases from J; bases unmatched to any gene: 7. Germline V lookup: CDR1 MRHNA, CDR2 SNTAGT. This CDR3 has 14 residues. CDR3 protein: CASRQGIEYNEQFF. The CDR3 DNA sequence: TGTGCCAGCCGACAGGGGATTGAATACAATGAGCAGTTCTTC.

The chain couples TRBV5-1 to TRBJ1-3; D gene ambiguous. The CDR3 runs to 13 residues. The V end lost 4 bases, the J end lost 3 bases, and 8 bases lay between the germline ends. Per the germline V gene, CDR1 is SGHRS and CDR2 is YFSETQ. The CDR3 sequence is CASSPSGGNTIYF. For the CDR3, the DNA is TGCGCCAGCAGCCCCAGCGGTGGAAACACCATATATTTT. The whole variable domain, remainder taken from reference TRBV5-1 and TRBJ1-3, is KAGVTQTPRYLIKTRGQQVTLSCSPISGHRSVSWYQQTPGQGLQFLFEYFSETQRNKGNFPGRFSGRQFSNSRSEMNVSTLELGDSALYLCASSPSGGNTIYFGEGSWLTVV.

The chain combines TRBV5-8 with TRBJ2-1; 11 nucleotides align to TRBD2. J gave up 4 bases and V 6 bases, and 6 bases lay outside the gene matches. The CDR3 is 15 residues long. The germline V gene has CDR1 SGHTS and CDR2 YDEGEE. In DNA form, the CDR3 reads TGTGCCAGCACCCAGGGGACTAGCGGTTACAATGAGCAGTTCTTC. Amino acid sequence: CASTQGTSGYNEQFF.

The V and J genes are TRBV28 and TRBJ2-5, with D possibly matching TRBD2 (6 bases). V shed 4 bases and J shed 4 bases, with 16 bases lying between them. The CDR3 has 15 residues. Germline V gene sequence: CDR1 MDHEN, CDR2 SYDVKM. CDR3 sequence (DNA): TGTGCCAGCAGTTCGTCTAGCGCTGGTAGAGAGACCCAGTACTTC. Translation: CASSSSSAGRETQYF.

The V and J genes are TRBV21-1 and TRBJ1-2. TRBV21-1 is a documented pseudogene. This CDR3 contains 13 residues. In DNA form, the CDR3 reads TGTGCCAGCAGCAACACTGGGGCGGGGGGCTACACCTTC. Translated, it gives CASSNTGAGGYTF.

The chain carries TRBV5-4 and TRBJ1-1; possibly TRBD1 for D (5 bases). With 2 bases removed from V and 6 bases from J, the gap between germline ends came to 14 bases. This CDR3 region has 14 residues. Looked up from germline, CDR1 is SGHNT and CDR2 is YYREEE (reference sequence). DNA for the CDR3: TGTGCCAGCAGCTTTTTCGGGGGGTGGGCTGAAGCTTTCTTT. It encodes CASSFFGGWAEAFF.

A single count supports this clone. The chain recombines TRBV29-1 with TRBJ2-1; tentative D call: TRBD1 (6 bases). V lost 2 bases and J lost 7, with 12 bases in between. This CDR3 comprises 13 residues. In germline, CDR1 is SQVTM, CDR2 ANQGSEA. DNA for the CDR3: TGCAGCGTTGAATGGGCAGGGGAGAATGAGCAGTTCTTC. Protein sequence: CSVEWAGENEQFF.

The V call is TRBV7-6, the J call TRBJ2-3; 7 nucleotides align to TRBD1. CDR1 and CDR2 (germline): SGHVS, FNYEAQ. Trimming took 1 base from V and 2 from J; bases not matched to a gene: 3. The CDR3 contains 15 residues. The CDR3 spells CASSLGTGLTDTQYF. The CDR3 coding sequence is TGTGCCAGCAGCTTAGGGACAGGTCTCACAGATACGCAGTATTTT. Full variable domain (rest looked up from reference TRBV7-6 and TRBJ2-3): GAGVSQSPRYKVTKRGQDVALRCDPISGHVSLYWYRQALGQGPEFLTYFNYEAQQDKSGLPNDRFSAERPEGSISTLTIQRTEQRDSAMYRCASSLGTGLTDTQYFGPGTRLTVL.

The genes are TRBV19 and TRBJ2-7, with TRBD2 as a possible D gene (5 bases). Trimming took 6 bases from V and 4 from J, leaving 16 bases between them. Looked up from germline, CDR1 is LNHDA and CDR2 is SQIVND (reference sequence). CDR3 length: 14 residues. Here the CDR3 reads CASSGVSYGYEQYF. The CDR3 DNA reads TGTGCCAGTAGCGGGGTCAGCTACGGGTACGAGCAGTACTTC. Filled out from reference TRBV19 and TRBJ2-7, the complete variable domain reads DGGITQSPKYLFRKEGQNVTLSCEQNLNHDAMYWYRQDPGQGLRLIYYSQIVNDFQKGDIAEGYSVSREKKESFPLTVTSAQKNPTAFYLCASSGVSYGYEQYFGPGTRLTVT.

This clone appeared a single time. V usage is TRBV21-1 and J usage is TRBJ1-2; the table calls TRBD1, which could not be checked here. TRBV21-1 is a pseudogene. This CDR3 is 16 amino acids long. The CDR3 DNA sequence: TGTGCCAGCAGTTCAGTCCCGGGACAGGGGAACTATGGCTACACCTTC. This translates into CASSSVPGQGNYGYTF.

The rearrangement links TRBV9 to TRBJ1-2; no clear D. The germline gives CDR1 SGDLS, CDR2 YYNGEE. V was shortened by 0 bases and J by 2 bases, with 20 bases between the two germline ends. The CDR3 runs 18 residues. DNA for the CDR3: TGTGCCAGCAGCGTAGCGCCAAAAGCACCCTCGCGGAACTATGGCTACACCTTC. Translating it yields CASSVAPKAPSRNYGYTF.

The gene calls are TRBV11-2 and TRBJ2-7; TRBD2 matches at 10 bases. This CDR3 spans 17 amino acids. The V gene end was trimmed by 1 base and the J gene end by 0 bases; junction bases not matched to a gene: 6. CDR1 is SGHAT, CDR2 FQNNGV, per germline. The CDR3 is CASSLASSGGISYEQYF. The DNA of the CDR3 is TGTGCCAGCAGCTTAGCGAGTAGCGGGGGGATCTCCTACGAGCAGTACTTC.

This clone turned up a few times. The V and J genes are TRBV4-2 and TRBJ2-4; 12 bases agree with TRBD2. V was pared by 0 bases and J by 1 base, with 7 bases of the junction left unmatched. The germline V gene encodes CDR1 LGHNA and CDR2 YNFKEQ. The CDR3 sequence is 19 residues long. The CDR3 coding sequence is TGTGCCAGCAGCCAAGAGCCCCCAACTAGCGGGAGGGCCAAAAACATTCAGTACTTC. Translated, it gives CASSQEPPTSGRAKNIQYF.

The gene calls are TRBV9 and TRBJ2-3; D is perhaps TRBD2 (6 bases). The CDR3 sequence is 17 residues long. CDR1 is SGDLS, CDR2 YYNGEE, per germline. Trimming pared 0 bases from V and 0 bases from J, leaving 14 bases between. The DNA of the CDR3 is TGTGCCAGCAGCGTAGGTCCGTGGCGGGACAGCACAGATACGCAGTATTTT. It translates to CASSVGPWRDSTDTQYF. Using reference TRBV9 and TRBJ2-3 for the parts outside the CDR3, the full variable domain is DSGVTQTPKHLITATGQRVTLRCSPRSGDLSVYWYQQSLDQGLQFLIQYYNGEERAKGNILERFSAQQFPDLHSELNLSSLELGDSALYFCASSVGPWRDSTDTQYFGPGTRLTVL.

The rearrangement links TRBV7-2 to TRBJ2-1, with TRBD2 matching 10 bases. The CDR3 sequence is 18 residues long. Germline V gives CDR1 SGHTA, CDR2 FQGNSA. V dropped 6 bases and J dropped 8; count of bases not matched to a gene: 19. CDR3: CASRDYMLPSGGGDEQFF. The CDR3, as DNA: TGTGCCAGCAGAGATTATATGTTACCTAGCGGGGGTGGCGATGAGCAGTTCTTC.

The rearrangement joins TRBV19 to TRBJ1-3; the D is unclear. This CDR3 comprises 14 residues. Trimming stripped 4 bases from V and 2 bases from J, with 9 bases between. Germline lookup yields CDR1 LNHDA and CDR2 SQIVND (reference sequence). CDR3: CASSTRITGNTIYF. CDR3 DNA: TGTGCCAGTAGTACTAGGATCACTGGAAACACCATATATTTT. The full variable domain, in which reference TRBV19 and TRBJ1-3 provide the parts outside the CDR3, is DGGITQSPKYLFRKEGQNVTLSCEQNLNHDAMYWYRQDPGQGLRLIYYSQIVNDFQKGDIAEGYSVSREKKESFPLTVTSAQKNPTAFYLCASSTRITGNTIYFGEGSWLTVV.

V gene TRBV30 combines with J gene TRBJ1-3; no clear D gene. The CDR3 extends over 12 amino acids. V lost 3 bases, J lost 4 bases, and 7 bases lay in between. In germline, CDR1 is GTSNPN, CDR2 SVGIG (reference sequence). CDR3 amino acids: CAWRSLGNTIYF. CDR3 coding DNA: TGTGCCTGGAGGTCACTGGGAAACACCATATATTTT.

Here the CDR3 reads CASSIDRRGQGWSGANVLTF. The CDR3 coding sequence is TGTGCCAGTAGTATAGATCGCAGGGGACAGGGGTGGTCTGGGGCCAACGTCCTGACTTTC. The V call is TRBV19, the J call TRBJ2-6; 10 nucleotides align to TRBD1. Trimming took 0 bases from V and 1 from J; bases not matched to a gene: 9. This CDR3 region has 20 residues. CDR1 and CDR2 from the germline V gene are LNHDA and SQIVND (reference sequence). The complete variable domain, with remaining parts taken from reference TRBV19 and TRBJ2-6, reads DGGITQSPKYLFRKEGQNVTLSCEQNLNHDAMYWYRQDPGQGLRLIYYSQIVNDFQKGDIAEGYSVSREKKESFPLTVTSAQKNPTAFYLCASSIDRRGQGWSGANVLTFGAGSRLTVL.

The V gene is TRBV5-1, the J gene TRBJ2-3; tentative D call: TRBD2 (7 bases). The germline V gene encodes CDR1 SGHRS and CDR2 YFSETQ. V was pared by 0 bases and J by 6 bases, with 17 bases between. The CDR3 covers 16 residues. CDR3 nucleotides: TGCGCCAGCAGCTTGGATCTGGGGGGGCCATTCGATACGCAGTATTTT. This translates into CASSLDLGGPFDTQYF.